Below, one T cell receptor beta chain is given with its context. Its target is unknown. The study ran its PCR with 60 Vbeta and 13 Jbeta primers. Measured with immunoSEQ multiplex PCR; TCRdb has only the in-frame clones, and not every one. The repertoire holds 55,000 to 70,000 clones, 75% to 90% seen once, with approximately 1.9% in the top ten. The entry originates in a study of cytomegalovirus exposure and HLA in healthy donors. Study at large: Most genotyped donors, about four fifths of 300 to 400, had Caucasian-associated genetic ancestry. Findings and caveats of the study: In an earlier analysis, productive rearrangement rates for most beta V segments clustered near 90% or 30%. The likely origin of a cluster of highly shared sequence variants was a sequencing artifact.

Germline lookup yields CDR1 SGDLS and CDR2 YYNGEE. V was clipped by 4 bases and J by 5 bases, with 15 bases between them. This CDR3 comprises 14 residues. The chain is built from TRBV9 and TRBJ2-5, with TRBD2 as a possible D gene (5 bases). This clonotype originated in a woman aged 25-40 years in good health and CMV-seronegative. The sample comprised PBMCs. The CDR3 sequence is CASSFGLAGETQYF. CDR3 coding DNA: TGTGCCAGCAGCTTCGGACTGGCCGGGGAGACCCAGTACTTC. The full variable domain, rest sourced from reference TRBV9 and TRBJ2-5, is DSGVTQTPKHLITATGQRVTLRCSPRSGDLSVYWYQQSLDQGLQFLIQYYNGEERAKGNILERFSAQQFPDLHSELNLSSLELGDSALYFCASSFGLAGETQYFGPGTRLLVL.